The 5 T cell receptor beta chains given below trace back to one sample, sequenced in a study of OX40 agonist ivuxolimab in advanced cancers. The table came from immunoSEQ multiplex PCR; TCRdb's copy has only in-frame clones and leaves some out. The sample shows roughly 70,000 clones, around 86% of them seen only once. The material was CD4+ or CD8+ T cells sorted from blood, obtained in a trial of the OX40 agonist ivuxolimab. The source of these receptors is an adult with an advanced solid tumor such as melanoma, head and neck, liver or kidney cancer.

The chain employs TRBV28 and TRBJ2-1, with 8 bases lining up with TRBD2. V trimming: 6 bases; J trimming: 1 base; junction bases outside the gene matches: 2. The CDR3 loop spans 14 amino acids. Germline V gene sequence: CDR1 MDHEN, CDR2 SYDVKM. The DNA of the CDR3 is TGTGCCAGCAGAACTAGCGGATCCTACAATGAGCAGTTCTTC. This codes for CASRTSGSYNEQFF.

The chain joins TRBV29-1 to TRBJ1-1; 10 bases align to TRBD1. The V segment lost 4 bases and the J segment 5 bases; nucleotides outside the gene matches: 1. CDR1 and CDR2 (germline): SQVTM, ANQGSEA. The CDR3 loop spans 12 amino acids. The CDR3 here is CSVGQGATEAFF. DNA of the CDR3: TGCAGCGTTGGACAGGGGGCGACTGAAGCTTTCTTT. The full variable domain, in which reference TRBV29-1 and TRBJ1-1 provide the parts outside the CDR3, is SAVISQKPSRDICQRGTSLTIQCQVDSQVTMMFWYRQQPGQSLTLIATANQGSEATYESGFVIDKFPISRPNLTFSTLTVSNMSPEDSSIYLCSVGQGATEAFFGQGTRLTVV.

This chain links TRBV19 with TRBJ1-2; D is ambiguous. Germline-derived CDR1 and CDR2 are LNHDA and SQIVND (reference sequence). Trimming took 7 bases from V and 5 from J, leaving 20 bases between them. The CDR3 is 15 residues long. The CDR3 DNA reads as TGTGCCAGTACCCCATCTTTATCCGGGGTTTATGGCTACACCTTC. Encoded protein: CASTPSLSGVYGYTF.

This rearrangement joins TRBV10-3 to TRBJ2-1, with 15 bases fitting TRBD2. The CDR3 length is 15 residues. The V segment lost 5 bases and the J segment 9 bases; nucleotides outside the gene matches: 5. Germline CDR1 and CDR2: ENHRY and SYGVKD. DNA for the CDR3: TGTGCCATCAGTAAGGGACTAGCGGGAGGCAGTGAGCAGTTCTTC. Amino acid sequence: CAISKGLAGGSEQFF.

The chain couples TRBV11-2 to TRBJ2-1, with 8 bases that match TRBD2. Germline values: CDR1 SGHAT, CDR2 FQNNGV. The CDR3 loop spans 16 amino acids. V shed 1 base, J shed 3 bases, and the junction held 5 bases outside the gene matches. The chain's CDR3 is CASSLAPGLVYNEQFF. CDR3 nucleotide sequence: TGTGCCAGCAGCTTAGCACCGGGACTAGTCTACAATGAGCAGTTCTTC.